What follows are 21 T cell receptor beta chains derived from one specimen sequenced in a study of cytomegalovirus exposure and HLA in healthy donors. PCR primers comprised 60 Vbeta and 13 Jbeta primers. Measured with immunoSEQ multiplex PCR; TCRdb has only the in-frame clones, and not every one. The sample totals some 89,000 clones. Specimen: PBMCs. The receptors stem from a woman younger than 45 in good health and CMV-seronegative.

Points on this clone: The same CDR3 can be traced to other DNA sequences in this sample. The chain links TRBV6-4 to TRBJ2-1, with 11 bases matching TRBD2. The CDR3 has 15 residues. The J segment lost 3 bases and the V segment lost 5 bases, leaving 3 bases of the junction unmatched. Germline V gene sequence: CDR1 MRHNA, CDR2 SNTAGT. CDR3 residues: CASSTLAGDYNEQFF. The CDR3 nucleotides are TGTGCCAGCAGTACACTAGCGGGAGACTACAATGAGCAGTTCTTC.

The V gene is TRBV2, the J gene TRBJ2-7; 11 positions agree with TRBD2. The germline V gene encodes CDR1 SNHLY and CDR2 FYNNEI. This CDR3 contains 16 residues. The J segment lost 3 bases and the V segment lost 6 bases, leaving 10 bases of the junction unmatched. This CDR3 is CASSLTTGTSGYEQYF. Written as DNA, the CDR3 is TGTGCCAGCAGCCTTACTACCGGGACTAGCGGCTACGAGCAGTACTTC.

J is TRBJ1-2 and V is TRBV5-1; TRBD1 might be the D (5 bases). Germline V gene data show CDR1 as SGHRS and CDR2 as YFSETQ. V lost 4 bases, J lost 0 bases, and 10 bases lay in between. This CDR3 comprises 14 residues. The CDR3 is CASSTGHANYGYTF. CDR3 nucleotides: TGCGCCAGCAGCACAGGACACGCTAACTATGGCTACACCTTC.

V and J are TRBV7-3 and TRBJ2-1; no firm D call. V was pared by 2 bases and J by 0 bases, with 8 bases between. The germline gives CDR1 SGHTA, CDR2 FQGTGA. The CDR3 extends over 15 amino acids. CDR3 DNA: TGTGCCAGCAGCTTAGCTACGGGCTCCTACAATGAGCAGTTCTTC. Residues: CASSLATGSYNEQFF.

The rearrangement uses TRBV18 and TRBJ2-3; 14 nucleotides line up with TRBD2. CDR1 is KGHSH and CDR2 is LQKENI in the germline V gene. V lost 4 bases, J lost 2 bases, and 11 bases stayed unmatched. The CDR3 consists of 19 residues. CDR3 coding DNA: TGTGCCAGCTCACTCAGGCGACTAGCGGGGGGGCAAATCACAGATACGCAGTATTTT. Amino acids: CASSLRRLAGGQITDTQYF. The full variable domain, its missing parts supplied by reference TRBV18 and TRBJ2-3, is NAGVMQNPRHLVRRRGQEARLRCSPMKGHSHVYWYRQLPEEGLKFMVYLQKENIIDESGMPKERFSAEFPKEGPSILRIQQVVRGDSAAYFCASSLRRLAGGQITDTQYFGPGTRLTVL.

This CDR3 is CASRLGIDYGYTF. Written as DNA, the CDR3 is TGTGCCAGCAGACTAGGGATCGACTATGGCTACACCTTC. The V and J genes are TRBV6-1 and TRBJ1-2; D remains ambiguous. The germline gives CDR1 MNHNS, CDR2 SASEGT. Trimming removed 6 bases from V and 3 bases from J, with 11 bases in between. The CDR3 is 13 amino acids.

The chain links TRBV7-6 to TRBJ2-7; 16 bases map to TRBD2. This CDR3 comprises 19 residues. Germline CDR1 reads SGHVS; CDR2 reads FNYEAQ. Trimming removed 0 bases from V and 2 bases from J; junction bases left unmatched: 7. The CDR3 sequence: CASSLAPGLAGGPAYEQYF. The CDR3 nucleotides are TGTGCCAGCAGCTTAGCTCCGGGACTAGCGGGAGGGCCAGCCTACGAGCAGTACTTC.

The chain links TRBV7-2 to TRBJ1-5, with D unclear. This CDR3 is 12 amino acids long. In germline, CDR1 is SGHTA, CDR2 FQGNSA. V dropped 2 bases and J dropped 4 bases, with 3 bases sitting between them. The CDR3 sequence: CASSLTNQPQHF. The CDR3 DNA reads as TGTGCCAGCAGCTTAACTAATCAGCCCCAGCATTTT.

The genes are TRBV28 and TRBJ2-3; TRBD1 might be the D (6 bases). The V gene's germline CDR1 is MDHEN and CDR2 SYDVKM. Trimming stripped 4 bases from V and 6 bases from J, with 14 bases between. The CDR3 runs to 14 residues. CDR3 coding DNA: TGTGCCAGCAGTTCCCGACAGGTAGGGGATACGCAGTATTTT. Amino acids: CASSSRQVGDTQYF.

Concerning this clone itself: A read error may account for a junction end that differs from germline. This chain links TRBV7-8 with TRBJ1-1; possibly TRBD1 for D (5 bases). Germline V gene data show CDR1 as SGHVS and CDR2 as FQNEAQ. CDR3 length equals 12 residues. CDR3 amino acids: CASSPPWDFPSF. CDR3 sequence (DNA): TGTGCCAGCAGCCCCCCGTGGGACTTCCCGTCGTTT.

The J gene is TRBJ2-7, the V gene TRBV5-4; 8 nucleotides line up with TRBD2. The CDR3 has 14 residues. Germline V gene data show CDR1 as SGHNT and CDR2 as YYREEE (reference sequence). J gave up 4 bases and V 1 base, and 4 bases lay outside the gene matches. CDR3 region: CASSLNSGEYEQYF. CDR3 DNA: TGTGCCAGCAGCTTGAATAGCGGGGAATACGAGCAGTACTTC.

In DNA form, the CDR3 reads TGTGCCAGCAGCCCTTTACAGGGCGCGGGAAACACCATATATTTT. Amino acid sequence: CASSPLQGAGNTIYF. The chain carries TRBV7-6 and TRBJ1-3; D may be TRBD1 (6 bases). Germline loops: CDR1 SGHVS, CDR2 FNYEAQ. The CDR3 totals 15 residues. Trimming cost V 5 bases and J 4 bases, with 15 bases left between them.

Note on this clone: The sample holds other DNA sequences that translate to the same CDR3. This rearrangement joins TRBV6-4 to TRBJ2-3, with unresolved D. Germline loops: CDR1 MRHNA, CDR2 SNTAGT. V was clipped by 4 bases and J by 0 bases, with 5 bases between them. The CDR3 runs 13 residues. CDR3 protein: CASSVQSTDTQYF. CDR3 coding DNA: TGTGCCAGCAGTGTCCAGAGCACAGATACGCAGTATTTT.

On this clone itself: The sample has other DNA sequences that encode this CDR3 too. The chain links TRBV28 to TRBJ1-2; D is unresolved. CDR3 length: 12 residues. Between the trimmed V and J ends, which lost 2 bases and 5 bases, there was a span of 6 bases. Germline lookup yields CDR1 MDHEN and CDR2 SYDVKM. CDR3 sequence (DNA): TGTGCCAGCAGTTTAGGACTGTATGGCTACACCTTC. This translates into CASSLGLYGYTF.

V gene TRBV19 combines with J gene TRBJ1-3; no firm D call. The tail of the sequence fits TRBJ2-2 better, so the J call may be wrong. The CDR3 has 14 residues. The germline gives CDR1 LNHDA, CDR2 SQIVND (reference sequence). CDR3: CASSVDWDTGELFF. Here the CDR3 DNA reads TGTGCCAGTAGTGTGGATTGGGACACCGGGGAGCTGTTTTTT.

The genes are TRBV6-5 and TRBJ1-2, with D possibly TRBD1 on 5 matching bases. Germline V gene sequence: CDR1 MNHEY, CDR2 SVGAGI. The CDR3 runs to 12 residues. V lost 7 bases and J 4 bases, leaving 10 bases between the germline ends. The CDR3 nucleotides read TGTGCCAGCACCGACAGAGGCTATGGCTACACCTTC. It encodes CASTDRGYGYTF.

The V gene is TRBV28, the J gene TRBJ2-3; a possible D gene is TRBD1 (6 bases). The CDR3 spans 13 residues. V shed 7 bases and J shed 3 bases, with 11 bases lying between them. In germline, CDR1 is MDHEN, CDR2 SYDVKM. CDR3 amino acids: CASIRDTTDTQYF. The CDR3 DNA is TGTGCCAGCATAAGGGACACTACAGATACGCAGTATTTT.

This chain connects TRBV7-9 to TRBJ1-1; D gene unclear. The germline V gene encodes CDR1 SEHNR and CDR2 FQNEAQ (reference sequence). Trimming left V 7 bases short and J 11 bases short, with 20 bases between. This CDR3 region has 13 residues. The CDR3 loop reads CASNRNGGGVAFF. The CDR3 DNA is TGTGCCAGCAACCGAAATGGCGGAGGCGTTGCTTTCTTT.

The CDR3 here is CASRPGTSGTYTYNEQFF. CDR3 DNA sequence: TGTGCCAGCAGACCGGGGACTAGCGGGACTTATACTTACAATGAGCAGTTCTTC. This chain uses TRBV5-6 with TRBJ2-1; 13 nucleotides match TRBD2. In germline, CDR1 is SGHDT, CDR2 YYEEEE. V trimming: 5 bases; J trimming: 4 bases; junction bases outside the gene matches: 12. The CDR3 runs 18 residues.

The V and J genes are TRBV9 and TRBJ1-2; the D is unclear. The CDR3 extends over 14 amino acids. The V gene's germline CDR1 is SGDLS and CDR2 YYNGEE. Trimming shortened V by 0 bases and J by 6 bases, and 12 bases separated the two germline ends. DNA of the CDR3: TGTGCCAGCAGCGTAGGTCCCTCAGTGGATGGCTACACCTTC. This sequence encodes CASSVGPSVDGYTF.

This sequence joins TRBV6-6 and TRBJ2-3; D is unresolved. Germline values: CDR1 MNHNY, CDR2 SVGAGI (reference sequence). The CDR3 loop spans 13 amino acids. Trimming stripped 5 bases from V and 2 bases from J, with 8 bases between. In DNA, the CDR3 is TGTGCCAGCAGTCCCCGGTACACAGATACGCAGTATTTT. This translates into CASSPRYTDTQYF.